This T cell receptor (beta chain) was captured in a study of cytomegalovirus exposure and HLA in healthy donors. This CDR3 spans 15 amino acids. After removal of 4 bases from V and 4 bases from J, the junction contained 5 bases not matched to a gene. Germline V gene lookup returns CDR1 SGHNT and CDR2 YYREEE (reference sequence). PCR amplification relied on 60 Vbeta primers (plus 13 Jbeta primers). Sequenced by immunoSEQ multiplex PCR; TCRdb stores in-frame clones only, minus some. In all, the sample yields about 84,000 clones. The source of this sequence is a man aged 50 to 59 in good health and CMV-seronegative. V usage is TRBV5-4 and J usage is TRBJ1-4, with 9 bases lining up with TRBD1. Sequencing was done on a sample of PBMCs. The CDR3 sequence: CASSRPGQGNEKLFF. CDR3 coding DNA: TGTGCCAGCAGCAGACCGGGACAGGGTAATGAAAAACTGTTTTTT.